Described below is a single T cell receptor (beta chain) sequence and its context. There is no known antigen for this receptor. No base-level quality is on record; no much larger clone is a single base apart. These data come from a study of control samples from healthy donors and cancer patients (dated by TCRdb to between 2020 and 2021). The protocol used for the library was the immunoSEQ multiplex PCR assay. TCRdb provides this immuneACCESS table in a form limited to in-frame rearrangements. Some clones are lacking; in checked studies, under half of them reflect an unresolved V gene, and why the rest are absent is not known. The sample data list about 85,000 clones, and 90% of these were observed just once. The top ten clones comprise around 3.8% of the sample. V is cut by 7 bases and J by 7 bases, and the space between the germline ends is 14 bases. The CDR3 sequence holds 13 residues, the cysteine and phenylalanine included. This entry keeps only the CDR3 DNA: 39 bases, framed from base 1.

The sequencing sample was made of blood. Recombination joined TRBV12-3 or TRBV12-4 with TRBJ1-5, and the D gene may be TRBD1, 6 bases matching. The sequence came from a woman aged 18-30 years in good health. This receptor has the CDR3 CASTAGERQPQHF. In nucleotide form, the sequence is TGTGCCAGCACCGCAGGGGAACGGCAGCCCCAGCATTTT.